This T cell receptor beta chain was obtained from a study of T cells in localized non-small cell lung cancer. The study's findings and limits: Only one tumor region went through sequencing, so heterogeneity may still be there. Measurement of T cell clonality placed uninvolved adjacent lung highest, above the level in tumor.

Worth noting for this clone: Its cognate antigen is unknown.

The trim removed 2 bases at V and 0 bases at J, leaving 12 bases unmatched. CDR3 length: 20 amino acids. CDR1 is SGHRS, CDR2 YFSETQ, per germline. TCRdb keeps only in-frame clones here, not all; method: immunoSEQ multiplex PCR. The sample holds 2,900 or so clones, around 25% seen once. The source is a man between 40 and 69 years old with stage I lung adenocarcinoma. The chain recombines TRBV5-1 with TRBJ2-5; 14 positions agree with TRBD2. The source material was lung tumor tissue, sampled before any cancer treatment. The CDR3 DNA sequence: TGCGCCAGCAGCTTTGGGGGGACCGGACTAGCGGGAGGATACCAAGAGACCCAGTACTTC. Protein sequence: CASSFGGTGLAGGYQETQYF. Together with reference TRBV5-1 and TRBJ2-5, the CDR3 gives the full variable domain: KAGVTQTPRYLIKTRGQQVTLSCSPISGHRSVSWYQQTPGQGLQFLFEYFSETQRNKGNFPGRFSGRQFSNSRSEMNVSTLELGDSALYLCASSFGGTGLAGGYQETQYFGPGTRLLVL.